The rows below give T cell receptor beta chains drawn from one sample of a study of vaccination and CD4 T cells after COVID-19. No antigens are known for them. In TCRdb, the PCR reads were re-called with MiXCR into one record per CDR3 protein. The sample has more than 15,000 distinct CDR3 sequences; 26% are singletons. Material: cultured CD4+ T cells from blood. The receptors shown here come from a human donor with COVID-19. The CDR3 runs from the conserved cysteine through the conserved F or W. D genes are given only for firm matches. A row's size may be missing; if present it is once, few, many or a size class.

J	V	length	D	size	CDR3	DNA
TRBJ1-4	TRBV27	14	-	-	CASSDDATNEKLFF	TGTGCCAGCAGCGATGATGCAACTAATGAAAAACTGTTTTTT
TRBJ1-2	TRBV6-1	15	-	-	CASTDSSRGNYGYTF	TGTGCCAGCACCGACAGCTCTCGGGGAAACTATGGCTACACCTTC
TRBJ1-5	TRBV7-2	17	-	few	CASSRAVTGGRNQPQHF	TGTGCCAGCAGCCGGGCCGTGACTGGGGGACGTAATCAGCCCCAGCATTTT
TRBJ2-5	TRBV6-2/TRBV6-3	15	TRBD1	-	CASSSADRVQETQYF	TGTGCCAGCAGTTCCGCGGACAGGGTGCAAGAGACCCAGTACTTC
TRBJ1-6	TRBV5-1	12	-	-	CASSPGLSPLHF	TGCGCCAGCAGCCCGGGACTTTCACCCCTCCACTTT
TRBJ1-1	TRBV5-4	14	TRBD1	-	CASRSQGEKTEAFF	TGTGCCAGCAGATCACAGGGGGAGAAGACTGAAGCTTTCTTT
TRBJ2-7	TRBV5-1	15	TRBD1	once	CASSPTGTGSYEQYF	TGCGCCAGCAGCCCCACCGGGACAGGGTCCTACGAGCAGTACTTC
TRBJ1-2	TRBV12-3/TRBV12-4	14	TRBD1	-	CASRGGGQGNGYTF	TGTGCCAGCAGGGGGGGAGGACAGGGAAACGGCTACACCTTC
TRBJ1-1	TRBV6-1	14	TRBD1	-	CASSGTGAREEAFF	TGTGCCAGCAGTGGAACAGGGGCCCGGGAGGAAGCTTTCTTT
TRBJ1-6	TRBV4-1	16	-	few	CASSLPASSGSVPLHF	TGCGCCAGCAGCCTCCCGGCCTCCTCAGGGAGCGTCCCCCTCCACTTT
TRBJ1-5	TRBV12-3/TRBV12-4	13	-	-	CASSLRKNQPQHF	TGTGCCAGCAGTTTAAGGAAAAATCAGCCCCAGCATTTT
TRBJ1-4	TRBV11-2	16	-	few	CASSYNGGGLNEKLFF	TGTGCCAGCAGCTATAATGGAGGAGGACTAAATGAAAAACTGTTTTTT
TRBJ2-7	TRBV7-2	14	TRBD1	few	CASSRDRGSYEQYF	TGTGCCAGCAGCCGGGACAGGGGCTCCTACGAGCAGTACTTC
TRBJ2-7	TRBV20-1	13	-	-	CSAQELRSYEQYF	TGCAGTGCTCAGGAATTGCGCTCCTACGAGCAGTACTTC
TRBJ1-5	TRBV7-7	20	TRBD1	few	CASRKGAGQDTFTSNQPQHF	TGTGCTAGCCGGAAGGGGGCGGGACAGGACACCTTCACTAGCAATCAGCCCCAGCATTTT
TRBJ2-2	TRBV2	17	TRBD2	few	CASSEAPLAGEPGELFF	TGTGCCAGCAGTGAAGCGCCCCTAGCGGGGGAACCCGGGGAGCTGTTTTTT
TRBJ1-1	TRBV6-2/TRBV6-3	18	-	-	CASSYSPWGRVMNTEAFF	TGTGCCAGCAGTTACTCACCCTGGGGGAGGGTGATGAACACTGAAGCTTTCTTT
TRBJ1-5	TRBV5-6	13	-	once	CASSGGVLQPQHF	TGTGCCAGCAGCGGGGGGGTATTGCAGCCCCAGCATTTT
TRBJ2-7	TRBV2	11	-	-	CASTRTYEQYF	TGTGCCAGCACTCGAACCTACGAGCAGTACTTC
TRBJ2-3	TRBV5-4	14	-	few	CASSLPTRTDTQYF	TGTGCCAGCAGCTTGCCTACCCGCACAGATACGCAGTATTTT
TRBJ2-3	TRBV10-3	14	-	-	CAISERQSPDTQYF	TGTGCCATCAGTGAGCGCCAAAGTCCAGATACGCAGTATTTT
TRBJ2-2	TRBV12-3/TRBV12-4	17	-	few	CASSLALRRTNTGELFF	TGTGCCAGCAGTTTAGCTCTTCGTCGTACGAACACCGGGGAGCTGTTTTTT
TRBJ2-3	TRBV20-1	14	TRBD2	-	CSALTSGGADTQYF	TGCAGTGCTTTGACTAGCGGGGGTGCAGATACGCAGTATTTT
TRBJ1-2	TRBV18	16	-	-	CASSPPRSGGAYGYTF	TGTGCCAGCTCACCACCACGCTCCGGGGGGGCCTATGGCTACACCTTC
TRBJ2-5	TRBV7-9	14	TRBD1	few	CASSSTGAGWTQYF	TGTGCCAGCAGCAGTACAGGGGCTGGATGGACCCAGTACTTC
TRBJ2-7	TRBV6-5	16	-	-	CASSYEMGAATYEQYF	TGTGCCAGCAGTTACGAAATGGGGGCCGCAACCTACGAGCAGTACTTC
TRBJ2-7	TRBV11-3	14	TRBD2	-	CASSPVAGGFEQYF	TGTGCCAGCAGCCCGGTGGCGGGGGGCTTCGAGCAGTACTTC
TRBJ2-7	TRBV25-1	14	TRBD2	once	CASSERGGSHEQYF	TGTGCCAGCAGTGAACGGGGGGGGAGCCACGAGCAGTACTTC
TRBJ1-6	TRBV20-1	13	-	-	CSARRSSGSPLHF	TGCAGTGCTAGACGGTCCAGCGGCTCACCCCTCCACTTT
TRBJ2-3	TRBV12-3/TRBV12-4	17	TRBD1	-	CASSFGTGGSLTDTQYF	TGTGCCAGCAGTTTCGGGACAGGGGGTTCCCTTACAGATACGCAGTATTTT
TRBJ2-2	TRBV7-6	16	-	-	CASSRFSRTNTGELFF	TGTGCCAGCAGCCGTTTTTCACGGACGAACACCGGGGAGCTGTTTTTT
TRBJ2-7	TRBV15	15	TRBD2	-	CATSRGGGGAGEQYF	TGTGCCACCAGCAGAGGTGGCGGGGGGGCAGGGGAGCAGTACTTC
TRBJ1-2	TRBV29-1	11	-	-	CSVDPKRGYTF	TGCAGCGTTGACCCCAAGCGGGGCTACACCTTC
TRBJ2-7	TRBV7-9	18	-	once	CASSGGGTTAPLTYEQYF	TGTGCCAGCAGCGGCGGCGGGACGACGGCCCCTCTTACCTACGAGCAGTACTTC